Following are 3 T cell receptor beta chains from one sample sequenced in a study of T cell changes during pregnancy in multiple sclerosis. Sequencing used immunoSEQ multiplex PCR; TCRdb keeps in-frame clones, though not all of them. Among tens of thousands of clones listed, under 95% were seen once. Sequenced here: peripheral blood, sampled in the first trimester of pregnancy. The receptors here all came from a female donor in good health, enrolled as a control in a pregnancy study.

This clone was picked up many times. DNA of the CDR3: TGCGCCAGCAGCTTGAGGACAGGGGACACCGGGGAGCTGTTTTTT. This encodes CASSLRTGDTGELFF. This chain links TRBV5-1 with TRBJ2-2; TRBD1 matches at 9 bases. The CDR3 is 15 amino acids. The trim removed 1 base at V and 3 bases at J, leaving 1 base unmatched. Germline CDR1 and CDR2: SGHRS and YFSETQ.

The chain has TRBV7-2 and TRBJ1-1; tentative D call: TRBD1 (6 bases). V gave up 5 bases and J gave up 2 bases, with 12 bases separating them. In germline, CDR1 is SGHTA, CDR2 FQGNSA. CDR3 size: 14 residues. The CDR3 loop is CASSPGQINTEAFF. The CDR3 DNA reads TGTGCCAGCAGCCCCGGACAGATTAACACTGAAGCTTTCTTT.

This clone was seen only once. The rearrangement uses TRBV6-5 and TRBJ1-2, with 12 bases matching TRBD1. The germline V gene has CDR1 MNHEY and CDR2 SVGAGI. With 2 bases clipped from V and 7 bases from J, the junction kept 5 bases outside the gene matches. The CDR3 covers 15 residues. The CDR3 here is CASSYLGQGASGYTF. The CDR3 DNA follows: TGTGCCAGCAGTTACCTGGGACAGGGGGCGAGTGGCTACACCTTC.